These T cell receptor beta chains were read from a single sample in a study of shared clonotypes between healthy human individuals. The method was immunoSEQ multiplex PCR; TCRdb's version includes in-frame clones alone and lacks a portion of them. The table records approximately 720,000 clones, more than 70% of them present only once. Sequencing input: memory CD4+ T cells sorted from blood. These receptors were taken from a woman aged 25-40 years in good health. CDR3s include the opening cysteine and the closing phenylalanine or tryptophan. The D gene is left open where the match is weak. For some rows the clone size is stated as once, few or many, or as a class when expanded; others skip it.

v_gene: TRBV5-6; j_gene: TRBJ2-3; d_gene: NA; abundance: NA; CDR3nt: TGTGCCAGCAGCATGGGGACCACAGATACGCAGTATTTT; CDR3aa: CASSMGTTDTQYF
v_gene: TRBV30; j_gene: TRBJ1-1; d_gene: NA; abundance: few; CDR3nt: TGTGCCGTTTTCAACCCTGGGGGTAACACTGAAGCTTTCTTT; CDR3aa: CAVFNPGGNTEAFF
v_gene: TRBV6-5; j_gene: TRBJ2-3; d_gene: NA; abundance: NA; CDR3nt: TGTGCCAGCCGCGGCTATAAGACAGATACGCAGTATTTT; CDR3aa: CASRGYKTDTQYF
v_gene: TRBV7-2; j_gene: TRBJ2-7; d_gene: NA; abundance: once; CDR3nt: TGTGCCAGCAGCTTAAGACTCGGCGGCAGTCCCTACGAGCAGTACTTC; CDR3aa: CASSLRLGGSPYEQYF
v_gene: TRBV7-2; j_gene: TRBJ2-3; d_gene: NA; abundance: few; CDR3nt: TGTGCCAGCAGCTGGGTAGTTCTAATTTCAGATACGCAGTATTTT; CDR3aa: CASSWVVLISDTQYF
v_gene: TRBV15; j_gene: TRBJ2-7; d_gene: NA; abundance: NA; CDR3nt: TGTGCCACCAGCGGAGAGGGCCTCGAGCAGTACTTC; CDR3aa: CATSGEGLEQYF
v_gene: TRBV28; j_gene: TRBJ1-2; d_gene: NA; abundance: few; CDR3nt: TGTGCCAGCAGCCGGCCGACAGGAGCTAACTATGGCTACACCTTC; CDR3aa: CASSRPTGANYGYTF
v_gene: TRBV5-1; j_gene: TRBJ2-3; d_gene: NA; abundance: NA; CDR3nt: TGCGCCAGCAGCTGGAACTTTGGGGGAGATACGCAGTATTTT; CDR3aa: CASSWNFGGDTQYF
v_gene: TRBV28; j_gene: TRBJ1-5; d_gene: TRBD1; abundance: NA; CDR3nt: TGTGCCAGCAGCAGGACAGGGTCTAAGAGTCAGCCCCAGCATTTT; CDR3aa: CASSRTGSKSQPQHF
v_gene: TRBV6-6; j_gene: TRBJ2-5; d_gene: NA; abundance: NA; CDR3nt: TGTGCCAGCAGGGTGATGGGGGAAGAGACCCAGTACTTC; CDR3aa: CASRVMGEETQYF
v_gene: TRBV7-3; j_gene: TRBJ1-5; d_gene: TRBD1; abundance: few; CDR3nt: TGTGCCAGCAGCTTAGCTGCGGACAGGGATGATCAGCCCCAGCATTTT; CDR3aa: CASSLAADRDDQPQHF
v_gene: TRBV11-2; j_gene: TRBJ1-1; d_gene: NA; abundance: NA; CDR3nt: TGTGCCAGCAGCTCATCACTGGGGGTCGCGAGTGAAGCTTTCTTT; CDR3aa: CASSSSLGVASEAFF
v_gene: TRBV28; j_gene: TRBJ1-4; d_gene: NA; abundance: NA; CDR3nt: TGTGCCAGCCTCACGCCGACTGGGGGTGAAAAACTGTTTTTT; CDR3aa: CASLTPTGGEKLFF
v_gene: TRBV28; j_gene: TRBJ2-7; d_gene: TRBD2; abundance: NA; CDR3nt: TGTGCCAGCAGTCCATTGACTAGCGGAACCTCCTTGTTTAGGCAGTACTTC; CDR3aa: CASSPLTSGTSLFRQYF
v_gene: TRBV5-1; j_gene: TRBJ1-1; d_gene: TRBD1; abundance: few; CDR3nt: TGCGCCAGCAGCGCCGGGACAGTTGGCACTGAAGCTTTCTTT; CDR3aa: CASSAGTVGTEAFF
v_gene: TRBV5-8; j_gene: TRBJ2-5; d_gene: NA; abundance: NA; CDR3nt: TGTGCCAGCAGCTGGTCCTTGGCCCAGTACTTC; CDR3aa: CASSWSLAQYF
v_gene: TRBV30; j_gene: TRBJ2-7; d_gene: NA; abundance: NA; CDR3nt: TGTGCCTGGATCCGAGGGTGGCAGGGGAACAACGAGCAGTACTTC; CDR3aa: CAWIRGWQGNNEQYF
v_gene: TRBV7-9; j_gene: TRBJ1-4; d_gene: TRBD1; abundance: NA; CDR3nt: TGTGCCAGCAGCTCACAGGGGGTGGCTAATGAAAAACTGTTTTTT; CDR3aa: CASSSQGVANEKLFF
v_gene: TRBV2; j_gene: TRBJ2-7; d_gene: TRBD1; abundance: NA; CDR3nt: TGTGCCAGCAGGGGGACAGTGTCCTTCTACGAGCAGTACTTC; CDR3aa: CASRGTVSFYEQYF
v_gene: TRBV5-1; j_gene: TRBJ2-7; d_gene: NA; abundance: NA; CDR3nt: TGCGCCAGCACCGTCGACGGCGGACCCTACGAGCAGTACTTC; CDR3aa: CASTVDGGPYEQYF
v_gene: TRBV5-1; j_gene: TRBJ2-1; d_gene: NA; abundance: NA; CDR3nt: TGCGCCAGCAGAATTTCGGCTAGCGTACACAATGAGCAGTTCTTC; CDR3aa: CASRISASVHNEQFF
v_gene: TRBV29-1; j_gene: TRBJ1-4; d_gene: TRBD1; abundance: NA; CDR3nt: TGCAGCGTTGGGAGACAGGGGGAAAAACTGTTTTTT; CDR3aa: CSVGRQGEKLFF
v_gene: TRBV5-1; j_gene: TRBJ2-3; d_gene: TRBD2; abundance: NA; CDR3nt: TGCGCCAGCAGCACCGGGACTAGCGGGAATACAGATACGCAGTATTTT; CDR3aa: CASSTGTSGNTDTQYF
v_gene: TRBV19; j_gene: TRBJ1-1; d_gene: NA; abundance: NA; CDR3nt: TGTGCCAGTAGTAGTGGCCCTTGGGGACAAGCTTTCTTT; CDR3aa: CASSSGPWGQAFF
v_gene: TRBV2; j_gene: TRBJ2-5; d_gene: NA; abundance: few; CDR3nt: TGTGCCAGTGAGGGGCAGGCGAGAGATGCCCAGTACTTC; CDR3aa: CASEGQARDAQYF
v_gene: TRBV28; j_gene: TRBJ2-7; d_gene: NA; abundance: NA; CDR3nt: TGTGCCAGCAGTTTAGTAGGGGCCCCAACGACCTACGAGCAGTACTTC; CDR3aa: CASSLVGAPTTYEQYF